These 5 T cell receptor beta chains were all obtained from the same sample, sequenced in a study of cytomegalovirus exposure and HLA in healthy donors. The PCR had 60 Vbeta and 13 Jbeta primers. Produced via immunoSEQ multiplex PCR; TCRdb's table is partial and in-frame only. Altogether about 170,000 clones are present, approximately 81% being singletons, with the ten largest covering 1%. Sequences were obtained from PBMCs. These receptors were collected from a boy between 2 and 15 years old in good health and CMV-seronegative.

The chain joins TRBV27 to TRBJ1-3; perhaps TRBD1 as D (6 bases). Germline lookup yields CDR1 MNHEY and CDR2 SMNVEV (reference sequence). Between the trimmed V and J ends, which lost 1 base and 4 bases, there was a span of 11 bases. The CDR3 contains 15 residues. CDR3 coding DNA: TGTGCCAGCAGTTTATTCGGGACACAAGGAAACACCATATATTTT. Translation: CASSLFGTQGNTIYF.

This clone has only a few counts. CDR3 coding DNA: TGTGCCAGCAGCGTAGACGGAGTGGGCGAGCAGTACTTC. Its translation: CASSVDGVGEQYF. The J gene is TRBJ2-7, the V gene TRBV9; D gene ambiguous. The length of the CDR3 is 13 residues. Germline values: CDR1 SGDLS, CDR2 YYNGEE. V was shortened by 0 bases and J by 6 bases, with 10 bases between the two germline ends.

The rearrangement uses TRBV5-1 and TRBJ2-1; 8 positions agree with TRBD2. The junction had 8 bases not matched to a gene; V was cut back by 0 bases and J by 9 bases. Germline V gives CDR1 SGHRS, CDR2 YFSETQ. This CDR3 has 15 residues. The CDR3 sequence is CASSLEVAGKGEQFF. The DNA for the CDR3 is TGCGCCAGCAGCTTGGAAGTAGCGGGGAAAGGTGAGCAGTTCTTC. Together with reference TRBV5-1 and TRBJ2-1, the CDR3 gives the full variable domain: KAGVTQTPRYLIKTRGQQVTLSCSPISGHRSVSWYQQTPGQGLQFLFEYFSETQRNKGNFPGRFSGRQFSNSRSEMNVSTLELGDSALYLCASSLEVAGKGEQFFGPGTRLTVL.

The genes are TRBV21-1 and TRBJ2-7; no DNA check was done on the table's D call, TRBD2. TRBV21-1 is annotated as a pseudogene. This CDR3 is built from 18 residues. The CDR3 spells CASRWRGLAVFFFHEQYF. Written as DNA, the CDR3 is TGTGCCAGCAGATGGAGGGGACTAGCGGTCTTTTTTTTCCACGAGCAGTACTTC.

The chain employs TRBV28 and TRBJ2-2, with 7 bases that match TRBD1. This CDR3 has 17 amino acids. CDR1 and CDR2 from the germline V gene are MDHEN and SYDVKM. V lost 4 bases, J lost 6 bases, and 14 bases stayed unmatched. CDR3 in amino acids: CASSYYRDSIEAGELFF. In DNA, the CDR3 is TGTGCCAGCAGTTATTACCGGGACAGTATAGAAGCCGGGGAGCTGTTTTTT.